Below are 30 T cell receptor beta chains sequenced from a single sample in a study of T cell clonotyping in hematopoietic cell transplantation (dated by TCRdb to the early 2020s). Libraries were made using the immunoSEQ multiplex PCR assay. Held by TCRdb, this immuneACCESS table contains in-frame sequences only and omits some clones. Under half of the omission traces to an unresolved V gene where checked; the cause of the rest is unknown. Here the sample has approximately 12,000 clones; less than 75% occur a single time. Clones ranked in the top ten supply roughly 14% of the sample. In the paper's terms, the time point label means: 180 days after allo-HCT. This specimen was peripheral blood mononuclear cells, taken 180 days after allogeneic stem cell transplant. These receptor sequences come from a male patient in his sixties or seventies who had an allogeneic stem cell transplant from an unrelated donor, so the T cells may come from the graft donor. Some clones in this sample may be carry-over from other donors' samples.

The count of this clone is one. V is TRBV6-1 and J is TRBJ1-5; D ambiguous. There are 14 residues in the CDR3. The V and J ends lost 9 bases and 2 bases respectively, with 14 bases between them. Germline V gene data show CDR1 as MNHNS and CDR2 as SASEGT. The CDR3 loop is CASFLPGGNQPQHF. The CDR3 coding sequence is TGTGCCAGTTTTCTGCCCGGAGGCAATCAGCCCCAGCATTTT.

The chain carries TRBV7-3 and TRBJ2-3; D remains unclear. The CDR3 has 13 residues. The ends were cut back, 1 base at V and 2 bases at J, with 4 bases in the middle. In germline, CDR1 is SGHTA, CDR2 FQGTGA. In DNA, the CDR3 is TGTGCCAGCAGCTTAAGTCCCACAGATACGCAGTATTTT. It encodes CASSLSPTDTQYF.

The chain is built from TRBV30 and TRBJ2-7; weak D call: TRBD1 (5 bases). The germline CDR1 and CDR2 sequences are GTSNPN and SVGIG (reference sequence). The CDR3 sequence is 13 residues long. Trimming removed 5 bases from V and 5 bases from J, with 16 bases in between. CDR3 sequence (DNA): TGTGCCTGGGATCGACAGAGAGTCCACGAGCAGTACTTC. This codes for CAWDRQRVHEQYF.

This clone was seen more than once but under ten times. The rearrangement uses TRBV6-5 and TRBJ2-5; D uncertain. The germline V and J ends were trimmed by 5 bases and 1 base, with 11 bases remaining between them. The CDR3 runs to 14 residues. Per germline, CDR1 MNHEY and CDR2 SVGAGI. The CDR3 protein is CASSKLTIQETQYF. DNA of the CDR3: TGTGCCAGCAGTAAGCTAACAATCCAAGAGACCCAGTACTTC.

The DNA for the CDR3 is TGTGCCAGCCTCGCCCCTGAGGGACTAGCGGGTATCAGCACAGATACGCAGTATTTT. This translates into CASLAPEGLAGISTDTQYF. The chain uses TRBV28 and TRBJ2-3; 12 positions agree with TRBD2. V lost 8 bases and J lost 0; bases outside the gene matches: 15. CDR1 is MDHEN, CDR2 SYDVKM, per germline. The CDR3 extends over 19 amino acids.

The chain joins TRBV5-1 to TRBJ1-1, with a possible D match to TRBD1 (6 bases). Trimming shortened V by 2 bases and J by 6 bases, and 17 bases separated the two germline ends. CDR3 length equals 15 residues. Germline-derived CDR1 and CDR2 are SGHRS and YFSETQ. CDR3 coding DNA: TGCGCCAGCAGCTTCCGGGAGGGGGTATCGGCTGAAGCTTTCTTT. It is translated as CASSFREGVSAEAFF.

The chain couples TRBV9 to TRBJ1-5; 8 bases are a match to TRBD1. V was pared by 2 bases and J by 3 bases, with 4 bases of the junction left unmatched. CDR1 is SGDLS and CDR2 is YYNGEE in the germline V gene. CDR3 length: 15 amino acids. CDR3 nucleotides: TGTGCCAGCAGCGTCCAGGGGGCCCCCAATCAGCCCCAGCATTTT. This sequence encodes CASSVQGAPNQPQHF.

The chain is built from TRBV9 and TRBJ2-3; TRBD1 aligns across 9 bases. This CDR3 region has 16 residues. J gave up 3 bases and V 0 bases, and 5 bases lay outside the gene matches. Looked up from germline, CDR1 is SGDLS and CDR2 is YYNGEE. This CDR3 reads CASSVATGGITDTQYF. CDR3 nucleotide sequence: TGTGCCAGCAGCGTAGCGACAGGGGGAATTACAGATACGCAGTATTTT.

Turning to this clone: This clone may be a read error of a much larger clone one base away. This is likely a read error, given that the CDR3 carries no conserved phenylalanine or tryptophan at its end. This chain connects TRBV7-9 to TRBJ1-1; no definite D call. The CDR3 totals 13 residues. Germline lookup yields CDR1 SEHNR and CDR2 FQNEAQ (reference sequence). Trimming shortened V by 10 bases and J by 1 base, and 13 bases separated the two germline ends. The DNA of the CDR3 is TGTGCCATCGTGACCGGTGGGAACACTGAAGCTTTCCTT. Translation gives CAIVTGGNTEAFL.

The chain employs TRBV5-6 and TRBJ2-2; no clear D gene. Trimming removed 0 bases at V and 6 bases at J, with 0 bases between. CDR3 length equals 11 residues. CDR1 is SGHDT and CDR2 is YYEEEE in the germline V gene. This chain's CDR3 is CASSLAGELFF. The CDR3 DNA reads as TGTGCCAGCAGCTTGGCCGGGGAGCTGTTTTTT. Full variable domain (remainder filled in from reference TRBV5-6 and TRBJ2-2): DAGVTQSPTHLIKTRGQQVTLRCSPKSGHDTVSWYQQALGQGPQFIFQYYEEEERQRGNFPDRFSGHQFPNYSSELNVNALLLGDSALYLCASSLAGELFFGEGSRLTVL.

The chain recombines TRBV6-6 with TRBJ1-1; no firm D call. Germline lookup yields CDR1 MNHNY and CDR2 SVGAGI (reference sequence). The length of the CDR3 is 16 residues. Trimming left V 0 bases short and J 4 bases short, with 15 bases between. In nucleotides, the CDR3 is TGTGCCAGCAGTTACTCTGGACGGCCCAAGGGCACTGAAGCTTTCTTT. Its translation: CASSYSGRPKGTEAFF.

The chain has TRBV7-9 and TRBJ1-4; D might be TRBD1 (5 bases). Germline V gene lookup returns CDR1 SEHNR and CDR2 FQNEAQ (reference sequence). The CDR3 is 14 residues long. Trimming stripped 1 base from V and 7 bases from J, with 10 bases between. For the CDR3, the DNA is TGTGCCAGCAGCTTAGTCAGGGTCGGTGAAAAACTGTTTTTT. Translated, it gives CASSLVRVGEKLFF.

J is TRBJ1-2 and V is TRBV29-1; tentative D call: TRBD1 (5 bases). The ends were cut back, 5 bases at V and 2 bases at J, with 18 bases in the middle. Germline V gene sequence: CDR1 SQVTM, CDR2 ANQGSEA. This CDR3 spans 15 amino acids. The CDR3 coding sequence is TGCAGCGTTTCTAAAAGTGGGGCGGGGAACTATGGCTACACCTTC. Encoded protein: CSVSKSGAGNYGYTF. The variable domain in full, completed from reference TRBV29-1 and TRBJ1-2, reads SAVISQKPSRDICQRGTSLTIQCQVDSQVTMMFWYRQQPGQSLTLIATANQGSEATYESGFVIDKFPISRPNLTFSTLTVSNMSPEDSSIYLCSVSKSGAGNYGYTFGSGTRLTVV.

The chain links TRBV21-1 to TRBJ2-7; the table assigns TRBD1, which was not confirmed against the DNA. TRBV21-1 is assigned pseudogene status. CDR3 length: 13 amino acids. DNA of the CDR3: TGTGCCAGCACGACAGGGGAATGCTACGAGCAGTACTTC. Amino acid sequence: CASTTGECYEQYF.

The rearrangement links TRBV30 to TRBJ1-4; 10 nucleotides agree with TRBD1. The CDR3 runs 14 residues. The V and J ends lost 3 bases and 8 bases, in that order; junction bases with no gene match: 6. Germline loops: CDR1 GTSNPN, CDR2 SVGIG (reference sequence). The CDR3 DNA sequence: TGTGCCTGGAGCCTGACAGGGGGCGCGGAAAAACTGTTTTTT. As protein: CAWSLTGGAEKLFF.

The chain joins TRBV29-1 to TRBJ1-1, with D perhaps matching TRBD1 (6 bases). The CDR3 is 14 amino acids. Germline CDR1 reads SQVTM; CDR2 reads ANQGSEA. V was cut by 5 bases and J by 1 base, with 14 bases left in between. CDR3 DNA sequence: TGCAGCGTTCACGCAGGGGCCTCGAACACTGAAGCTTTCTTT. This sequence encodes CSVHAGASNTEAFF. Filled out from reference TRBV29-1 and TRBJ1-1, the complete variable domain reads SAVISQKPSRDICQRGTSLTIQCQVDSQVTMMFWYRQQPGQSLTLIATANQGSEATYESGFVIDKFPISRPNLTFSTLTVSNMSPEDSSIYLCSVHAGASNTEAFFGQGTRLTVV.

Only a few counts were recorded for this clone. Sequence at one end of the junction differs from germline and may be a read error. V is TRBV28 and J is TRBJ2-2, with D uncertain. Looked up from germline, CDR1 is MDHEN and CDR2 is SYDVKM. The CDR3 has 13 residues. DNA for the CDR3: TGTGCCAGCTTTCGACGGAACACCGAGGAGCTGTTTTTT. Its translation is CASFRRNTEELFF. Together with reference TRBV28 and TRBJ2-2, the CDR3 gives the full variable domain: DVKVTQSSRYLVKRTGEKVFLECVQDMDHENMFWYRQDPGLGLRLIYFSYDVKMKEKGDIPEGYSVSREKKERFSLILESASTNQTSMYLCASFRRNTEELFFGEGSRLTVL.

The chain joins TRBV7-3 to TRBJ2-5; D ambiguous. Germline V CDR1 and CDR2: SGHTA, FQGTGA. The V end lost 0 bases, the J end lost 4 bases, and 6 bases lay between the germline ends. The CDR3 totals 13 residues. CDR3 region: CASSLTLGETQYF. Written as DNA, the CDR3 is TGTGCCAGCAGCTTAACGCTTGGAGAGACCCAGTACTTC.

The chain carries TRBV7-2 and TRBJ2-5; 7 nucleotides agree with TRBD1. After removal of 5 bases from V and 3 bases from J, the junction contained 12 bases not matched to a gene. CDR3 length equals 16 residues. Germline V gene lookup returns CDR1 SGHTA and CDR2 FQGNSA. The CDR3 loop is CASSLQGTRGKETQYF. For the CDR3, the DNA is TGTGCCAGCAGCCTACAGGGGACGAGAGGGAAAGAGACCCAGTACTTC.

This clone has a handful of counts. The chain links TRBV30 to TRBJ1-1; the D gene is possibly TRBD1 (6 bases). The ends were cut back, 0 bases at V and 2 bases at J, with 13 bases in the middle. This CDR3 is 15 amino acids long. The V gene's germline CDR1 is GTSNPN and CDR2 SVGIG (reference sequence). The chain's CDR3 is CAWSVQQGPNTEAFF. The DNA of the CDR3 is TGTGCCTGGAGTGTACAGCAGGGGCCCAACACTGAAGCTTTCTTT.

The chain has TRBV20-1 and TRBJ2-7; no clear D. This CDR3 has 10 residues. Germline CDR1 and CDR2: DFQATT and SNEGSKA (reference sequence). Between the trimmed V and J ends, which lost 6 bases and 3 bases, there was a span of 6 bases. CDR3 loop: CSAHFYEQYF. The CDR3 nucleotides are TGCAGTGCCCATTTCTACGAGCAGTACTTC.

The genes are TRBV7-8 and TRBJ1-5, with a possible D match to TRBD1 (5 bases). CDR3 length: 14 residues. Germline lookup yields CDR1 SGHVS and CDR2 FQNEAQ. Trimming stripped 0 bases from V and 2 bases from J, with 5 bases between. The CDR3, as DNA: TGTGCCAGCAGCTTAGCAGGGGGCAATCAGCCCCAGCATTTT. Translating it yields CASSLAGGNQPQHF.

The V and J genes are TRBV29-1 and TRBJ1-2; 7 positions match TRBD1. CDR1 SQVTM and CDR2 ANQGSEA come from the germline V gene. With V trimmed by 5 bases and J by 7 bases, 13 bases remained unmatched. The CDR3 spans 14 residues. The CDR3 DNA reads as TGCAGCGTTACTGAGCTAGCAGGGGGAAGTGGCTACACCTTC. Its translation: CSVTELAGGSGYTF.

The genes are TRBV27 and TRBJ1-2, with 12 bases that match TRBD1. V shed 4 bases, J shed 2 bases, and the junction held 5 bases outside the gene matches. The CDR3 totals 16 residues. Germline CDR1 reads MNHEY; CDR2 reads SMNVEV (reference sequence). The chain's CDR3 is CASSSGTGGGNYGYTF. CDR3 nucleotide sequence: TGTGCCAGCAGTTCCGGGACAGGGGGCGGAAACTATGGCTACACCTTC.

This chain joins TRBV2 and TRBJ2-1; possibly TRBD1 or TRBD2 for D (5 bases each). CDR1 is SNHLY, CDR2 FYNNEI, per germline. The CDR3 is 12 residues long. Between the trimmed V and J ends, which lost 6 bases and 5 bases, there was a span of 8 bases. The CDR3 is CASRGPNNEQFF. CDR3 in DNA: TGTGCCAGCAGGGGACCCAACAATGAGCAGTTCTTC.

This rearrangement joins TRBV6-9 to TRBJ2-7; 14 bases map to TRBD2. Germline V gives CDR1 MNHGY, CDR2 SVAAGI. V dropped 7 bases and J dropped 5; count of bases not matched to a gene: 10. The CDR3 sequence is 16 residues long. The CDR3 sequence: CASTSTSGRAGHEQYV. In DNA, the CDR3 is TGTGCCAGCACTTCGACTAGCGGGAGGGCCGGCCACGAGCAGTACGTC.

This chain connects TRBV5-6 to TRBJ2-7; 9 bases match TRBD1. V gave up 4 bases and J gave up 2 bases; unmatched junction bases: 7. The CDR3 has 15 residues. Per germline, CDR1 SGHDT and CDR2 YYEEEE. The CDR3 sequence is CASSAGDREPYEQYF. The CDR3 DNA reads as TGTGCCAGCAGCGCTGGGGACAGGGAGCCCTACGAGCAGTACTTC.

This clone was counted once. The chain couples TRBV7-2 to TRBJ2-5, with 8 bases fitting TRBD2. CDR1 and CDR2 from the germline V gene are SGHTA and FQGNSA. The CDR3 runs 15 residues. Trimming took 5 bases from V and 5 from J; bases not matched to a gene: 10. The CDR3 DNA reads TGTGCCAGCAGCCCCCTGGCCCAGCGGGGGGAGACCCAGTACTTC. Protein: CASSPLAQRGETQYF. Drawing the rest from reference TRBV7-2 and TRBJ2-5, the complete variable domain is GAGVSQSPSNKVTEKGKDVELRCDPISGHTALYWYRQSLGQGLEFLIYFQGNSAPDKSGLPSDRFSAERTGGSVSTLTIQRTQQEDSAVYLCASSPLAQRGETQYFGPGTRLLVL.

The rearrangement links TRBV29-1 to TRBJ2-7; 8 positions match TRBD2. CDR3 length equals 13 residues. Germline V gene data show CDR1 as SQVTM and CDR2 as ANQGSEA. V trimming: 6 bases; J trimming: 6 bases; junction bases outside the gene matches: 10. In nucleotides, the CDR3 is TGCAGCGTCTCGGGACTAGTGGCTCTCGAGCAGTACTTC. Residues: CSVSGLVALEQYF.

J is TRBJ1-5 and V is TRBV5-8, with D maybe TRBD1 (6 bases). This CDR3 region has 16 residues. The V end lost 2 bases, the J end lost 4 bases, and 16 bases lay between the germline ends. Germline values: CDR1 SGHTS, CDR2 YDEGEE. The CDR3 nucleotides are TGTGCCAGCAGCTTAGGGTCGGGGACAAGTAATCAGCCCCAGCATTTT. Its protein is CASSLGSGTSNQPQHF.